Listed below are T cell receptor beta chains from one sample, sequenced in a study of blood T cells in healthy people across ages. In TCRdb, the 5' RACE reads were re-called with MiXCR into one record per CDR3 protein. The sample has 540,000 or so distinct CDR3 sequences, 27% seen once. Sequencing input: blood. The receptors come from a woman in her seventies in good health. Both conserved end residues are part of each CDR3. The D gene is left open where the match is weak. Clone size is given for some rows only: seen once, a few or many times, or a class if the clone is expanded.

cdr3_aa: CSASSLGDTQYF
cdr3_nt: TGCAGTGCTAGCTCACTGGGAGATACGCAGTATTTT
v_call: TRBV20-1
cdr3_length: 12
clone_size: -
d_call: -
j_call: TRBJ2-3

cdr3_aa: CSAIRTGLNYGYTF
cdr3_nt: TGCAGTGCTATCAGGACAGGGTTAAACTATGGCTACACCTTC
v_call: TRBV20-1
cdr3_length: 14
clone_size: -
d_call: TRBD1
j_call: TRBJ1-2

cdr3_aa: CSVEDSAGGNEQFF
cdr3_nt: TGCAGCGTTGAAGATTCGGCAGGTGGCAATGAGCAGTTCTTC
v_call: TRBV29-1
cdr3_length: 14
clone_size: few
d_call: -
j_call: TRBJ2-1

cdr3_aa: CASSLSGVGTQYF
cdr3_nt: TGTGCCAGCAGCTTGTCAGGGGTCGGGACCCAGTACTTC
v_call: TRBV7-2
cdr3_length: 13
clone_size: few
d_call: -
j_call: TRBJ2-5

cdr3_aa: CASSSPGGYTF
cdr3_nt: TGTGCCAGCAGTTCTCCCGGTGGCTACACCTTC
v_call: TRBV12-3/TRBV12-4
cdr3_length: 11
clone_size: many
d_call: -
j_call: TRBJ1-2

cdr3_aa: CAISSLGGNTEAFF
cdr3_nt: TGTGCCATCAGTTCTTTGGGGGGGAACACTGAAGCTTTCTTT
v_call: TRBV10-3
cdr3_length: 14
clone_size: -
d_call: -
j_call: TRBJ1-1

cdr3_aa: CASSSPGPLFF
cdr3_nt: TGTGCCAGCAGTTCTCCGGGACCGTTGTTTTTT
v_call: TRBV28
cdr3_length: 11
clone_size: -
d_call: -
j_call: TRBJ1-4

cdr3_aa: CSARVPDTQYF
cdr3_nt: TGCAGTGCTAGAGTTCCAGATACGCAGTATTTT
v_call: TRBV20-1
cdr3_length: 11
clone_size: few
d_call: -
j_call: TRBJ2-3

cdr3_aa: CSAVTGGHNEQYF
cdr3_nt: TGCAGTGCCGTGACAGGGGGCCACAACGAGCAGTACTTC
v_call: TRBV20-1
cdr3_length: 13
clone_size: few
d_call: TRBD1
j_call: TRBJ2-7

cdr3_aa: CASSLDGLGANVLTF
cdr3_nt: TGTGCCAGCAGCTTAGATGGGTTAGGGGCCAACGTCCTGACTTTC
v_call: TRBV7-2
cdr3_length: 15
clone_size: -
d_call: -
j_call: TRBJ2-6

cdr3_aa: CASSIGGGRNNQPQHF
cdr3_nt: TGTGCCAGTAGTATCGGGGGGGGCAGAAACAATCAGCCCCAGCATTTT
v_call: TRBV19
cdr3_length: 16
clone_size: few
d_call: -
j_call: TRBJ1-5

cdr3_aa: CASSSRSGANVLTF
cdr3_nt: TGCGCCAGCAGCTCCAGGTCTGGGGCCAACGTCCTGACTTTC
v_call: TRBV5-1
cdr3_length: 14
clone_size: -
d_call: -
j_call: TRBJ2-6

cdr3_aa: CASEGDRTDYGYTF
cdr3_nt: TGTGCCAGCGAGGGGGATCGGACTGACTATGGCTACACCTTC
v_call: TRBV28
cdr3_length: 14
clone_size: -
d_call: -
j_call: TRBJ1-2

cdr3_aa: CASSSHGGGADTQYF
cdr3_nt: TGTGCCAGCAGTTCTCACGGGGGAGGGGCAGATACGCAGTATTTT
v_call: TRBV7-9
cdr3_length: 15
clone_size: few
d_call: TRBD2
j_call: TRBJ2-3

cdr3_aa: CASSLPGGPGGYAF
cdr3_nt: TGTGCCAGCAGCCTCCCAGGGGGACCGGGTGGCTACGCCTTC
v_call: TRBV3-1
cdr3_length: 14
clone_size: few
d_call: TRBD1
j_call: TRBJ1-2

cdr3_aa: CASSLVVTADTQYF
cdr3_nt: TGTGCCAGCAGCTTAGTGGTGACGGCAGATACGCAGTATTTT
v_call: TRBV7-6
cdr3_length: 14
clone_size: few
d_call: -
j_call: TRBJ2-3

cdr3_aa: CASAPGQGGDTQYF
cdr3_nt: TGCGCCAGCGCCCCGGGGCAGGGGGGGGATACGCAGTATTTT
v_call: TRBV5-1
cdr3_length: 14
clone_size: few
d_call: -
j_call: TRBJ2-3

cdr3_aa: CSATSGTGYGYTF
cdr3_nt: TGCAGCGCTACTTCCGGGACAGGCTATGGCTACACCTTC
v_call: TRBV29-1
cdr3_length: 13
clone_size: few
d_call: TRBD1
j_call: TRBJ1-2

cdr3_aa: CASSLLDATIYF
cdr3_nt: TGTGCCAGCAGCCTTCTAGATGCCACCATATATTTT
v_call: TRBV3-1
cdr3_length: 12
clone_size: few
d_call: -
j_call: TRBJ1-3

cdr3_aa: CSVRQGTGQPQHF
cdr3_nt: TGCAGCGTCCGACAGGGAACGGGCCAGCCCCAGCATTTT
v_call: TRBV29-1
cdr3_length: 13
clone_size: -
d_call: TRBD1
j_call: TRBJ1-5

cdr3_aa: CVQTGFSETQYF
cdr3_nt: TGCGTCCAAACAGGTTTTTCAGAGACCCAGTACTTC
v_call: TRBV29-1
cdr3_length: 12
clone_size: few
d_call: -
j_call: TRBJ2-5

cdr3_aa: CASSFGVAGGQETQYF
cdr3_nt: TGTGCCAGCAGCTTCGGAGTAGCGGGGGGCCAAGAGACCCAGTACTTC
v_call: TRBV11-2
cdr3_length: 16
clone_size: few
d_call: TRBD2
j_call: TRBJ2-5

cdr3_aa: CASSDSSPQETQYF
cdr3_nt: TGTGCCAGCAGTGATTCTAGCCCTCAAGAGACCCAGTACTTC
v_call: TRBV2
cdr3_length: 14
clone_size: -
d_call: -
j_call: TRBJ2-5

cdr3_aa: CSATRTGRGETQYF
cdr3_nt: TGCAGTGCTACCCGGACAGGGAGGGGAGAGACCCAGTACTTC
v_call: TRBV20-1
cdr3_length: 14
clone_size: few
d_call: -
j_call: TRBJ2-5

cdr3_aa: CASSLGRRGETQYF
cdr3_nt: TGCGCCAGCAGCCTCGGACGCCGGGGAGAGACCCAGTACTTC
v_call: TRBV5-1
cdr3_length: 14
clone_size: many
d_call: -
j_call: TRBJ2-5

cdr3_aa: CASSLAGTDQETQYF
cdr3_nt: TGTGCCAGCAGCTTAGCCGGGACAGACCAAGAGACCCAGTACTTC
v_call: TRBV5-1
cdr3_length: 15
clone_size: -
d_call: TRBD1
j_call: TRBJ2-5

cdr3_aa: CASSFRSKNWGDRARDEQFF
cdr3_nt: TGCGCCAGCAGCTTCCGAAGCAAAAATTGGGGCGACCGAGCCAGGGATGAGCAGTTCTTC
v_call: TRBV5-1
cdr3_length: 20
clone_size: -
d_call: -
j_call: TRBJ2-1

cdr3_aa: CASRNRQGENTEAFF
cdr3_nt: TGCGCCAGCAGAAACCGACAGGGGGAGAACACTGAAGCTTTCTTT
v_call: TRBV5-1
cdr3_length: 15
clone_size: -
d_call: TRBD1
j_call: TRBJ1-1

cdr3_aa: CASSPPFTGETQYF
cdr3_nt: TGCGCCAGCAGCCCACCTTTTACAGGGGAGACCCAGTACTTC
v_call: TRBV5-1
cdr3_length: 14
clone_size: few
d_call: -
j_call: TRBJ2-5

cdr3_aa: CASSPLGGGPGHEQFF
cdr3_nt: TGTGCCAGCAGCCCCCTGGGCGGGGGCCCCGGGCATGAGCAGTTCTTC
v_call: TRBV3-1
cdr3_length: 16
clone_size: -
d_call: -
j_call: TRBJ2-1

cdr3_aa: CASSPARGGYTF
cdr3_nt: TGTGCCAGCAGTCCAGCGAGGGGCGGCTACACCTTC
v_call: TRBV27
cdr3_length: 12
clone_size: few
d_call: -
j_call: TRBJ1-2

cdr3_aa: CSAGQGVRYGYTF
cdr3_nt: TGCAGTGCTGGACAGGGAGTCCGCTATGGCTACACCTTC
v_call: TRBV20-1
cdr3_length: 13
clone_size: many
d_call: TRBD1
j_call: TRBJ1-2

cdr3_aa: CASSPQGWGNEQFF
cdr3_nt: TGTGCCAGCAGCCCTCAGGGGTGGGGCAATGAGCAGTTCTTC
v_call: TRBV3-1
cdr3_length: 14
clone_size: -
d_call: -
j_call: TRBJ2-1

cdr3_aa: CASSLLGASYGYTF
cdr3_nt: TGTGCCAGCAGCTTACTTGGGGCCAGCTATGGCTACACCTTC
v_call: TRBV5-5
cdr3_length: 14
clone_size: many
d_call: -
j_call: TRBJ1-2

cdr3_aa: CASSRQAQNQPQHF
cdr3_nt: TGTGCCAGCAGTCGACAGGCTCAAAATCAGCCCCAGCATTTT
v_call: TRBV6-1
cdr3_length: 14
clone_size: few
d_call: -
j_call: TRBJ1-5

cdr3_aa: CASTQQGLEHSPLHF
cdr3_nt: TGTGCCAGCACCCAACAGGGATTGGAACATTCACCCCTCCACTTT
v_call: TRBV12-3/TRBV12-4
cdr3_length: 15
clone_size: few
d_call: -
j_call: TRBJ1-6

cdr3_aa: CASSLWGGRDEQFF
cdr3_nt: TGTGCCAGCAGCTTGTGGGGGGGCCGGGATGAGCAGTTCTTC
v_call: TRBV7-2
cdr3_length: 14
clone_size: few
d_call: -
j_call: TRBJ2-1

cdr3_aa: CASSGAGGAFSEAFF
cdr3_nt: TGTGCCAGCAGCGGTGCAGGGGGAGCCTTTTCTGAAGCTTTCTTT
v_call: TRBV7-9
cdr3_length: 15
clone_size: once
d_call: TRBD1
j_call: TRBJ1-1

cdr3_aa: CATSGRQGGTDTQYF
cdr3_nt: TGTGCCACCAGCGGTAGACAGGGAGGAACAGATACGCAGTATTTT
v_call: TRBV15
cdr3_length: 15
clone_size: few
d_call: -
j_call: TRBJ2-3

cdr3_aa: CASSSTWTGNTEAFF
cdr3_nt: TGTGCCAGCAGCTCCACTTGGACGGGGAACACTGAAGCTTTCTTT
v_call: TRBV7-8
cdr3_length: 15
clone_size: few
d_call: -
j_call: TRBJ1-1

cdr3_aa: CASSYGQEVSPLHF
cdr3_nt: TGTGCCAGCAGTTACGGACAGGAGGTCTCACCCCTCCACTTT
v_call: TRBV12-3/TRBV12-4
cdr3_length: 14
clone_size: few
d_call: TRBD1
j_call: TRBJ1-6

cdr3_aa: CASSARQGGAGELFF
cdr3_nt: TGTGCCAGCAGCGCCCGACAGGGGGGAGCCGGGGAGCTGTTTTTT
v_call: TRBV9
cdr3_length: 15
clone_size: few
d_call: TRBD1
j_call: TRBJ2-2

cdr3_aa: CSDHRVLGYTF
cdr3_nt: TGCAGTGATCACAGGGTGCTTGGCTACACCTTC
v_call: TRBV20-1
cdr3_length: 11
clone_size: -
d_call: -
j_call: TRBJ1-2

cdr3_aa: CASSPVGGRETQYF
cdr3_nt: TGTGCCAGCTCACCAGTCGGCGGTCGGGAGACCCAGTACTTC
v_call: TRBV18
cdr3_length: 14
clone_size: -
d_call: -
j_call: TRBJ2-5

cdr3_aa: CASSPDGYTGELFF
cdr3_nt: TGTGCCAGCAGTCCGGACGGATACACCGGGGAGCTGTTTTTT
v_call: TRBV12-3/TRBV12-4
cdr3_length: 14
clone_size: few
d_call: -
j_call: TRBJ2-2

cdr3_aa: CASSLGGSRTNEKLFF
cdr3_nt: TGTGCCAGCAGCTTAGGGGGGAGTAGAACTAATGAAAAACTGTTTTTT
v_call: TRBV7-6
cdr3_length: 16
clone_size: -
d_call: -
j_call: TRBJ1-4

cdr3_aa: CASSPTVTNYGYTF
cdr3_nt: TGTGCCAGCAGCCCGACAGTGACTAACTATGGCTACACCTTC
v_call: TRBV7-2
cdr3_length: 14
clone_size: few
d_call: -
j_call: TRBJ1-2

cdr3_aa: CASSLERGGRGDTQYF
cdr3_nt: TGTGCCAGCAGCTTAGAACGGGGGGGCCGGGGAGATACGCAGTATTTT
v_call: TRBV7-2
cdr3_length: 16
clone_size: -
d_call: TRBD2
j_call: TRBJ2-3

cdr3_aa: CASSFFQGRFGGYTF
cdr3_nt: TGTGCCAGCAGCTTTTTCCAGGGCCGGTTTGGCGGCTACACCTTC
v_call: TRBV7-6
cdr3_length: 15
clone_size: few
d_call: -
j_call: TRBJ1-2

cdr3_aa: CSVEGDLNTEAFF
cdr3_nt: TGCAGCGTTGAGGGGGACCTGAACACTGAAGCTTTCTTT
v_call: TRBV29-1
cdr3_length: 13
clone_size: -
d_call: -
j_call: TRBJ1-1

cdr3_aa: CSARRGVIRTSRTDTQYF
cdr3_nt: TGCAGTGCTAGAAGGGGAGTGATTCGGACTAGTCGGACAGATACGCAGTATTTT
v_call: TRBV20-1
cdr3_length: 18
clone_size: few
d_call: TRBD2
j_call: TRBJ2-3